The 10 T cell receptor beta chains listed next were all sequenced from one sample in a study of shared clonotypes between healthy human individuals. Libraries were prepared by immunoSEQ multiplex PCR; TCRdb keeps only in-frame clonotypes and omits some of them. The sample includes about 490,000 clones, more than 75% seen only once; the top ten take 12%. The sequenced sample was PBMCs. These receptors were obtained from a woman aged 40 to 55 in good health. Some clones in this sample may be carry-over from other donors' samples.

This chain connects TRBV11-2 to TRBJ2-7, with a possible D match to TRBD1 (6 bases). This CDR3 region has 13 residues. V lost 5 bases and J lost 6, with 14 bases in between. CDR1 SGHAT and CDR2 FQNNGV come from the germline V gene. The CDR3 reads CASSGGTGSEQYF. The CDR3 DNA is TGTGCCAGCAGCGGGGGAACAGGGAGCGAGCAGTACTTC.

The J gene is TRBJ2-1, the V gene TRBV27, with 8 bases lining up with TRBD2. Germline V gene data show CDR1 as MNHEY and CDR2 as SMNVEV (reference sequence). The V and J ends lost 6 bases and 0 bases, in that order; junction bases with no gene match: 4. The CDR3 is 15 residues long. The CDR3 protein is CASSTGTSSYNEQFF. DNA of the CDR3: TGTGCCAGCAGCACCGGGACTAGCTCCTACAATGAGCAGTTCTTC.

The J gene is TRBJ2-3, the V gene TRBV7-9; 9 positions match TRBD2. V was clipped by 2 bases and J by 6 bases; unmatched bases: 9. In germline, CDR1 is SEHNR, CDR2 FQNEAQ (reference sequence). The CDR3 runs 16 residues. The chain's CDR3 is CASSLYASGTLDTQYF. In DNA form, the CDR3 reads TGTGCCAGCAGCTTATACGCTAGCGGGACTTTGGATACGCAGTATTTT. The full variable domain, rest sourced from reference TRBV7-9 and TRBJ2-3, is DTGVSQNPRHKITKRGQNVTFRCDPISEHNRLYWYRQTLGQGPEFLTYFQNEAQLEKSRLLSDRFSAERPKGSFSTLEIQRTEQGDSAMYLCASSLYASGTLDTQYFGPGTRLTVL.

J is TRBJ1-1 and V is TRBV7-2; D gene unclear. The germline V gene encodes CDR1 SGHTA and CDR2 FQGNSA. The CDR3 loop spans 13 amino acids. Trimming took off 2 bases at V and 3 bases at J, with 7 bases between the two ends. The CDR3 sequence is CASSLFQDTEAFF. In DNA form, the CDR3 reads TGTGCCAGCAGCTTATTCCAAGACACTGAAGCTTTCTTT.

This chain links TRBV7-9 with TRBJ2-5, with a weak D call TRBD1 (6 bases). V lost 4 bases to trimming and J lost 1 base, with 16 bases between them. Germline V gives CDR1 SEHNR, CDR2 FQNEAQ (reference sequence). This CDR3 is built from 16 residues. CDR3 bases: TGTGCCAGCAGCTGGGGGACACCGTGGGTCCAAGAGACCCAGTACTTC. Encoded protein: CASSWGTPWVQETQYF.

Details on this clone: Other DNA sequences in this specimen translate into the identical CDR3. The V gene is TRBV29-1, the J gene TRBJ2-7; TRBD1 agrees at 10 bases. J gave up 3 bases and V 6 bases, and 5 bases lay outside the gene matches. Germline V gene lookup returns CDR1 SQVTM and CDR2 ANQGSEA. This CDR3 region has 13 residues. CDR3 loop: CSVTRTGGYEQYF. For the CDR3, the DNA is TGCAGCGTGACCCGGACAGGGGGCTACGAGCAGTACTTC.

The chain has TRBV30 and TRBJ2-2, with no clear D. Trimming removed 0 bases at V and 5 bases at J, with 7 bases between. This CDR3 is built from 13 residues. The germline V gene encodes CDR1 GTSNPN and CDR2 SVGIG (reference sequence). The CDR3 protein is CAWSVIQTGELFF. The CDR3 coding sequence is TGTGCCTGGAGTGTAATTCAAACCGGGGAGCTGTTTTTT.

V usage is TRBV7-9 and J usage is TRBJ2-5; 8 nucleotides align to TRBD2. The CDR3 loop spans 18 amino acids. Germline CDR1 is SEHNR and CDR2 is FQNEAQ (reference sequence). The V segment lost 4 bases and the J segment 5 bases; nucleotides outside the gene matches: 18. DNA of the CDR3: TGTGCCAGCAGCTCGCAGGTACAGCGGGGGAAAGTGATGGAGACCCAGTACTTC. Its protein product is CASSSQVQRGKVMETQYF. Based on the CDR3 plus reference TRBV7-9 and TRBJ2-5, the full variable domain is DTGVSQNPRHKITKRGQNVTFRCDPISEHNRLYWYRQTLGQGPEFLTYFQNEAQLEKSRLLSDRFSAERPKGSFSTLEIQRTEQGDSAMYLCASSSQVQRGKVMETQYFGPGTRLLVL.

The chain carries TRBV5-8 and TRBJ2-3, with D perhaps TRBD2 (6 bases). In germline, CDR1 is SGHTS, CDR2 YDEGEE. There are 15 residues in the CDR3. V was clipped by 2 bases and J by 6 bases, with 16 bases between them. In DNA, the CDR3 is TGTGCCAGCAGCTTTCGGCTCACCCGGGGGGATACGCAGTATTTT. It is translated as CASSFRLTRGDTQYF.

The rearrangement links TRBV7-2 to TRBJ1-3; 8 bases line up with TRBD1. CDR1 is SGHTA and CDR2 is FQGNSA in the germline V gene. The CDR3 runs 17 residues. V lost 1 base to trimming and J lost 3 bases; unmatched junction nucleotides: 8. CDR3 residues: CASSLVSGQGFGNTIYF. Written as DNA, the CDR3 is TGTGCCAGCAGCTTAGTCTCCGGACAGGGTTTTGGAAACACCATATATTTT.